The sequence of this T cell receptor (beta chain) was determined in a study of molecular identifiers for immune sequencing clone quantification. Study-wide context: The replicate experiment used RNA from approximately 20,000 or 100,000 naive CD8 cells. This RNA was split into five aliquots, and four of them were sequenced.

Germline-derived CDR1 and CDR2 are KGHDR and SFDVKD. V was cut by 1 base and J by 6 bases, with 9 bases left in between. This CDR3 is 14 amino acids long. In the sort, naive CD8 T cells were defined as CD8+CD4-CCR7+CD45RA+. Study results and caveats: In naive cells, clones above 20 RNA copies held under 1% of molecules, whereas in effector cells they held over 99%.

As concerns this clonotype: Its antigen is not known.

With listed TCR primers and previously described methods, bulk TCR libraries were prepared. MiXCR, applied by TCRdb to the PCR reads, yields one record per CDR3 protein. The sample has about 640,000 distinct CDR3 sequences, just under 20% seen once. This clonotype was obtained from a human donor in good health. Some libraries in this study had Jurkat cell RNA spiked in. V gene TRBV24-1 combines with J gene TRBJ2-1; D is unresolved. The sample consisted of naive CD8+ T cells from blood, with Jurkat cell RNA spiked in. Described subset: FACS-sorted CD8+CD4-CCR7+CD45RA+ naive T cells. The CDR3 region has the DNA TGTGCCACCAGTGATTTTAACACTCCCAATGAGCAGTTCTTC. Its protein is CATSDFNTPNEQFF.